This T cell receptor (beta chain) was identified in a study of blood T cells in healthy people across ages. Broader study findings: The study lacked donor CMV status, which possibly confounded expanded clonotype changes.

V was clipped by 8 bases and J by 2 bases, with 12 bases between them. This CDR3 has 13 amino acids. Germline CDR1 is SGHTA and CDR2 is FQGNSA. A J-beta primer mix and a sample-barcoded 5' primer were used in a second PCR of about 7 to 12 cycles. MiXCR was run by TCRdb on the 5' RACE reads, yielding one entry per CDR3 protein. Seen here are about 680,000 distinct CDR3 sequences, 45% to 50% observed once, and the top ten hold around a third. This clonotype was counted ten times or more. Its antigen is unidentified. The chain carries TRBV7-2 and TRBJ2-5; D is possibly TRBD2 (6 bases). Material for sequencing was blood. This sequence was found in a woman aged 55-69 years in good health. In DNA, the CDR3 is TGTGCCAGCTCACGGGCGGGGCAAGAGACCCAGTACTTC. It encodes CASSRAGQETQYF.